This T cell receptor beta chain emerged from a study of T cell changes during pregnancy in multiple sclerosis. Using immunoSEQ multiplex PCR, the repertoire was profiled, and TCRdb retains in-frame clones only, with some absent. This sample yields about 64,000 clones, of which around 96% are seen a single time; 2% to 2.5% belongs to the top ten. With V trimmed by 0 bases and J by 6 bases, 7 bases remained unmatched. CDR3 length: 16 residues. Germline V CDR1 and CDR2: MNHEY, SMNVEV (reference sequence). The sample in question was CD8+ T cells from peripheral blood mononuclear cells, obtained after pregnancy. The gene calls are TRBV27 and TRBJ2-1; 8 nucleotides align to TRBD2. The clonotype comes from a female donor with multiple sclerosis, enrolled in a pregnancy study. DNA for the CDR3: TGTGCCAGCAGTTTATCGCGTAGCGGGATTCGCAATGAGCAGTTCTTC. It specifies CASSLSRSGIRNEQFF.